This TCR beta chain was documented in a study of shared clonotypes between healthy human individuals. On the study more broadly: Donor composition was a couple of women and a few men, aged 18 to 49.

Cells designated naive CD8 were CD45RO-negative and were positively selected for CCR7, with terminally differentiated effector memory CD45RA+ cells excluded. Free of recent acute infections or vaccinations, the donors were healthy HIV-negative adults. About this clone itself: This CDR3 is also generated by other DNA sequences in the sample.

The CDR3 runs 14 residues. Germline assignment: CDR1 SGHRS and CDR2 YFSETQ. V lost 2 bases to trimming and J lost 0 bases; unmatched junction nucleotides: 0. Only in-frame clones appear in the TCRdb table, and some are missing; sequencing was by immunoSEQ multiplex PCR. The profile covers about 2,100,000 clones, with around 93% appearing a single time and under 2% taken by the ten largest. The sequenced sample consisted of naive CD8+ T cells from PBMCs. The chain is built from TRBV5-1 and TRBJ2-7; 9 nucleotides align to TRBD2. The sequence was collected from a man aged 18-30 years in good health. Some clones in this sample may be carry-over from other donors' samples. The CDR3 here is CASSFSGSSYEQYF. The CDR3 DNA follows: TGCGCCAGCAGCTTTAGCGGGAGCTCCTACGAGCAGTACTTC.